This T cell receptor beta chain appears in the sequencing data of a study of cytomegalovirus exposure and HLA in healthy donors (dated by TCRdb to the late 2010s). General notes on the study: According to an earlier analysis of 587 of the donors, some 180 million T cells yielded 90 million to 140 million unique TCR beta sequences and 250 to 350 Gb of sequence data. An early release covering roughly 600 HLA-typed donors comprised 300 to 350 gigabases of sequencing data and around 80 million unique TCR sequences. The genetic ancestry cluster associated with self-reported Caucasian donors included around 76% of the roughly 400 genotyped donors. The study aimed to test whether cataloging public T cell receptors could reveal signatures of past pathogen exposure. The study used immunosequencing to profile the T cell repertoires of several hundred subjects and linked those repertoires to cytomegalovirus serostatus. Besides the first cohort of around 670 subjects, a separate validation cohort made up of 120 different subjects was used. High-throughput TCR immunosequencing, statistical association of individual TCRs with disease status, and machine learning were combined to predict cytomegalovirus infection status. To study patterns of TCR occurrence, a later analysis re-analyzed previously published TCR beta repertoires from several hundred donors and added high-resolution HLA genotyping. In the later analysis, no new phenotypic data were used to find candidate immune exposures; instead, reliance was placed on TCR beta sequences and their occurrence across donors. In an earlier analysis of around 540 of the donors, high-throughput TCR beta sequencing was used to judge whether each TCR beta V gene segment behaved as functional or pseudogenic. Alongside the repertoire data, information on donor age, sex, ethnicity and CMV serostatus was compiled. A later genetic analysis took genome-wide SNP genotypes for about 55% of the 666 donors and used that subset as a discovery cohort. Every discovery cohort repertoire had been produced on one sequencing platform. Both class I and class II loci were covered by HLA typing, at four-digit resolution. The number of donors typed differed by locus, with about 629-630 for A, B, C, DRB1 and DQB1, approximately 500 for DQA1, 600 to 610 for DPA1, and 400 to 490 for DPB1. About 5 DR-DQ haplotypes were handled as single units for association and clustering, since linkage in the cohort was strong. Among roughly 400 genotyped donors of the cohort, an average of about 240,000 unique TCR beta nucleotide sequences were sequenced per donor, roughly 20% of them non-productive. Overall results and qualifications from the work: Cytomegalovirus status was reported to be diagnosed by the classifier with high specificity and sensitivity in both the original and validation cohorts. According to a later analysis, TCR association rates differed among HLA loci, with DRB1 alleles showing the most associated TCRs and HLA-C alleles showing the fewest. The cohort was sequenced for TCR beta chains only, and without alpha or paired-chain data the features that could be detected were limited. In the study, 150 to 200 TCR beta chains were listed as associated with cytomegalovirus. Specific HLA alleles were associated with some 15,000 TCR beta sequences at a false discovery rate of 0.05 in a later analysis. Strong co-occurrence of HLA alleles, especially DR and DQ, made assigning TCR associations to individual alleles difficult. A later analysis found that most CMV-associated TCR beta chains appeared HLA-restricted, with HLA associations seemingly driven largely by CMV exposure. In an earlier analysis of approximately 590 of the donors, most TCR beta V segments were observed in productive rearrangements about 87% or about 30% of the time, broadly matching IMGT annotations. While some public TCRs were present in many individuals, most TCR sequences turned up only very rarely across donors. According to the authors, the approach could potentially be generalized to other disease states and immunological phenotypes. Sequencing depth was assumed to be roughly uniform across donors in the presence/absence analyses, though that assumption may not hold. CMV serostatus was the only immune exposure information available for the cohort. V-gene and J-gene trimming of TCR beta chains was associated with a missense DCLRE1C variant in a later genetic analysis, and the association was replicated in an independent cohort. In a later analysis, several top co-occurrence clusters were reported to appear linked to parvovirus B19, influenza, CMV and Epstein-Barr virus. The 87-base-pair reads could not distinguish some IMGT-functional V segments, including TRBV6-2 and TRBV6-3, so those segments were excluded. Correlated functional status among segregating V segments might reflect linkage disequilibrium, but an unknown experimental factor could not be ruled out. Because counts were too low, about 18 rarely observed V segments, including chromosome 9 orphons, were excluded from the earlier analysis of a few hundred of the donors. Because HLA typing was unavailable for some donors at each locus, only the typed subset was used in association tests. The sequencing pipeline was judged likely to have produced a cluster of highly shared sequence variants as a technical artifact. In a later analysis, HLA-associated TCR beta chains were found to be more clonally expanded and to have lower generation probabilities than equally common non-associated chains. A further reported finding was that TCR beta sequences accurately predicted the HLA-A and HLA-B alleles for most subjects in the first cohort. In a later genetic analysis, fewer N-insertions in productive TCRs were reported among donors in an Asian-associated ancestry cluster than the roughly 700-donor mean. In vitro tests confirmed that a few of the cytomegalovirus-associated TCR beta chains recognize cytomegalovirus antigens.

In total, around 600 healthy bone marrow donors made up the cohort. Cohort members were all nominally healthy when sampled, although unrecorded immune exposures were likely present. The donor was CMV seropositive and was included in the group of 250 to 300 seropositive cohort members. A peripheral blood sample was provided by each donor, and peripheral blood mononuclear cells were used for TCR beta sequencing. The Qiagen DNeasy Blood Extraction Kit was used to extract genomic DNA from the blood cell samples. Per the germline V gene, MGHDK is the CDR1 and SYGVNS is the CDR2. Cut back by 7 bases and 3 bases, the V and J ends lie 14 bases apart. Reading from cysteine to phenylalanine, the CDR3 counts 14 amino acids. The CDR3 DNA has 42 bases and is translated from base 1. This clone was seen a few times. This clone's antigen is unknown. Base-call qualities are not available, and no considerably larger clone is one nucleotide away.

Receptor amplification or capture employed the immunoSEQ multiplex PCR assay. For the multiplex PCR, a mixture combining 60 forward primers for TCR Vbeta segments and 13 reverse primers for TCR Jbeta segments was used. The CDR3 region of rearranged TCR beta genes was amplified from genomic DNA with a multiplex PCR assay. The Illumina HiSeq System was used to sequence the amplified TCR beta libraries as 87-base-pair reads. The study's processing was this. Across the 700 or so repertoires, a later analysis counted 80 million or so unique TCR beta chains, approximately 10 million of which were shared by at least two donors. Raw reads were error-corrected and collapsed into unique sequences by a nearest-neighbor algorithm in which closely related sequences were merged to remove PCR and sequencing errors. To assign V, D and J gene segments, CDR3 sequences were aligned to IMGT reference sequences. For a sequence to be retained, a match of at least six nucleotides to both a V gene segment and a J gene segment was required. A rearrangement was called productive if the CDR3 had no stop codons and remained in frame with V and J, and every other rearrangement was called non-productive. Following IMGT convention, CDR3 was defined as the stretch from the second conserved V-encoded cysteine to the conserved J-encoded phenylalanine. The earlier analysis of 587 of the donors excluded any sequence lacking an unambiguous match to a single V gene segment. In an earlier analysis of roughly 500 of the donors, V segments were called functional above 56.7% productive rearrangements and were called segregating when the between-donor standard deviation exceeded 5%. A statistical classification framework was developed to diagnose cytomegalovirus status using the catalog of TCR beta chain sequences. V and J gene assignment, in a later analysis, came from comparing TCR nucleotide sequences with IMGT/GENE-DB human TR gene sequences. A later analysis assigned CDR3 sequences and most-parsimonious VDJ recombination scenarios with the TCRdist pipeline. In a later analysis, each TCR beta chain was defined by its CDR3 amino acid sequence together with its V-gene family, and reads without a unique V-gene family were excluded. To address suspected cross-contamination and a sequencing artifact, a later analysis removed roughly 580 highly shared, low-generation-probability nucleotide sequences. A later analysis calculated a clonal expansion index for each public chain from normalized within-repertoire ranks of inferred template counts. In a later analysis, generation probabilities were computed with a VDJ recombination model fitted to out-of-frame rearrangements, and the resulting probabilities were checked against IGoR. Hypergeometric tests were used in a later analysis to score TCR-TCR, TCR-HLA and TCR-CMV co-occurrence, with a repertoire-size bias correction applied to the TCR pairs. A later analysis estimated false discovery rates by permuting HLA or CMV assignments 20 times. In a later analysis, co-occurring TCRs were grouped using DBSCAN, with TCRdist sequence similarity added in when clustering inside HLA-allele-positive subsets. Repertoires with fewer than 30,000 or more than 120,000 public chains were left out of co-occurrence clustering, as were about five repertoires with anomalous nucleotide sharing. The source is immuneACCESS, and TCRdb retained only in-frame sequences with V and J called. Part of the clones is not carried over; for the studies checked, unresolved V genes explain less than half of this, and the remainder is unexplained. The DNA was the basis for D and trimming; V, J and clone size are from that table. The sample data list fewer than 200,000 clones, and approximately 9.5% of these were observed just once. The ten most abundant clones make up 1% to 1.5% of the sample.

The source of this sequence is a woman in her twenties or thirties in good health and CMV-seropositive. This chain joins TRBV25-1 to TRBJ2-3; no D segment can be confidently identified. Sequences were obtained from PBMCs. The sequence in DNA is TGTGCCAGCAATCAGGCCGGTAGGACAGATACGCAGTATTTT. This translates into CASNQAGRTDTQYF.